Shown below are 5 T cell receptor beta chains from a single sample sequenced in a study of CD8+ T cells in alopecia areata. Treatment noted: oral pan-JAK inhibitor, 5-10 mg twice daily. Extraction of RNA preceded its reverse transcription into cDNA, which served as the sequencing template. Profiled with immunoSEQ multiplex PCR; TCRdb holds only in-frame clones, not every one. Of under 350,000 clones in the sample, 55% to 75% were seen once. Sample: CD4+ T cells sorted from blood, taken at week 24, from a patient treated with tofacitinib. The receptors were sampled from a human donor with alopecia areata.

V usage is TRBV2 and J usage is TRBJ1-1; D gene ambiguous. V was pared by 3 bases and J by 1 base, with 6 bases between. The CDR3 has 13 residues. Germline V gene sequence: CDR1 SNHLY, CDR2 FYNNEI. CDR3 protein: CASSDNKNTEAFF. DNA for the CDR3: TGTGCCAGCAGTGACAACAAGAACACTGAAGCTTTCTTT.

The gene calls are TRBV19 and TRBJ1-5; perhaps TRBD1 as D (5 bases). The CDR3 sequence is 13 residues long. Between the trimmed V and J ends, which lost 7 bases and 5 bases, there was a span of 12 bases. Germline CDR1 LNHDA, CDR2 SQIVND (reference sequence). The CDR3 loop reads CASKAGNDQPQHF. CDR3 DNA sequence: TGTGCCAGTAAGGCAGGGAATGATCAGCCCCAGCATTTT. The whole variable domain, filled in from reference TRBV19 and TRBJ1-5, reads DGGITQSPKYLFRKEGQNVTLSCEQNLNHDAMYWYRQDPGQGLRLIYYSQIVNDFQKGDIAEGYSVSREKKESFPLTVTSAQKNPTAFYLCASKAGNDQPQHFGDGTRLSIL.

This chain links TRBV30 with TRBJ1-2; D gene uncertain. V was trimmed by 0 bases and J by 2 bases, leaving 10 bases between them. Germline V gene data show CDR1 as GTSNPN and CDR2 as SVGIG (reference sequence). The CDR3 is made up of 14 amino acids. The CDR3 sequence: CAWSVNGRNYGYTF. CDR3 coding DNA: TGTGCCTGGAGTGTAAACGGCAGAAACTATGGCTACACCTTC.

The chain uses TRBV25-1 and TRBJ1-1, with D perhaps matching TRBD1 (6 bases). The V end lost 1 base, the J end lost 11 bases, and 14 bases lay between the germline ends. The CDR3 has 13 residues. Germline V lookup: CDR1 MGHDK, CDR2 SYGVNS. This CDR3 is CASSEWAGALAFF. DNA of the CDR3: TGTGCCAGCAGTGAATGGGCAGGGGCCCTGGCTTTCTTT.

The chain links TRBV6-5 to TRBJ2-7; 10 bases fit TRBD1. The CDR3 totals 15 residues. J gave up 5 bases and V 2 bases, and 6 bases lay outside the gene matches. Germline V gene data show CDR1 as MNHEY and CDR2 as SVGAGI. As DNA, the CDR3 is TGTGCCAGCAGTTACACCGGGACAGGGGTCAACGAGCAGTACTTC. This translates into CASSYTGTGVNEQYF.